The sequence of this T cell receptor beta chain was determined in a study of T cell repertoires in cytomegalovirus infection. MiXCR, run by TCRdb on the reads, gives a single entry per CDR3 protein. The sample carries more than 150,000 distinct CDR3 sequences, roughly 20% recorded once. There are 11 residues in the CDR3. Germline CDR1 is SEHNR and CDR2 is FQNEAQ (reference sequence). Trimming removed 5 bases at V and 6 bases at J, with 7 bases between. This clonotype was picked up a small number of times. The J gene is TRBJ1-1, the V gene TRBV7-9; D perhaps matches TRBD1 (6 bases). Material for sequencing was PBMCs. The receptor was isolated from a human donor in good health (CMV status not recorded). Some clones in this sample may be carry-over from other donors' samples. CDR3 sequence (DNA): TGTGCCAGCAGCCGGGGGCCTGAAGCTTTCTTT. Translation gives CASSRGPEAFF.